This T cell receptor (beta chain) originates from a study of blood T cell repertoires in COVID-19. The wider study: Italy, Spain and the United States were the sources of the convalescent and acute COVID-19 samples.

This clone was seen a handful of times. Libraries were prepared by immunoSEQ multiplex PCR; TCRdb keeps only in-frame clonotypes and omits some of them. This sample yields around 100,000 clones, of which more than 85% are seen a single time; 5% to 8% belongs to the top ten. V was pared by 5 bases and J by 9 bases, with 13 bases of the junction left unmatched. CDR1 is SEHNR and CDR2 is FQNEAQ in the germline V gene (reference sequence). CDR3 length: 15 residues. The chain couples TRBV7-9 to TRBJ2-7; 10 bases agree with TRBD1. The TCR comes from a human donor in a cohort sampled during active COVID-19. The sample taken for sequencing was peripheral blood. The CDR3 reads CASSPRGTGAVWQYF. The DNA for the CDR3 is TGTGCCAGCAGCCCTAGAGGGACAGGGGCGGTGTGGCAGTACTTC.